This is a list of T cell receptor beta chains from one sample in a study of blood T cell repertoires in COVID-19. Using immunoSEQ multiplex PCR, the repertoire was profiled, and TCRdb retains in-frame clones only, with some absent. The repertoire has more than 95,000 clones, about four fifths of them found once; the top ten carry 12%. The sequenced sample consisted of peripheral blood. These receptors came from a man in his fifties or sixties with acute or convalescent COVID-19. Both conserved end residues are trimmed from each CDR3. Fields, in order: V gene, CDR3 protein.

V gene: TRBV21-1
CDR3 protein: ASSKGQTKGHQNEKLF

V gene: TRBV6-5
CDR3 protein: ASSHREAEQF

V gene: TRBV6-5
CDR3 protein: ASSRERSSYNEQF

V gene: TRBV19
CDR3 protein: ASSIRLTGFGNQPQH

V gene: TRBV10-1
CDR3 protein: ASGEGRTYHPNYGYT

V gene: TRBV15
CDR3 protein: ATSRARGNEQY

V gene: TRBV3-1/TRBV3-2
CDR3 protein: ASSPRTAGGKLF

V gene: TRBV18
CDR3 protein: ASRPQGTNEKLF

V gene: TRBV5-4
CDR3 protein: ASSRYDRREGPEAF

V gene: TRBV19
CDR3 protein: ASEGLQGGRNQPQH

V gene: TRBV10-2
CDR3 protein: ASSESGGLYT

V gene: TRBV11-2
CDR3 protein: ASSLGHRYEQY

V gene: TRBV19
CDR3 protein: ASSITALGNQPQH

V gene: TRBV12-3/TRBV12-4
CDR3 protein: ASGSRENIQY

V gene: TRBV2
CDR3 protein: ASSEAPGEKLF

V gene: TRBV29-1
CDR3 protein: SKEARGTSGADTQY

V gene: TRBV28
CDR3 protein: ASSLRDRGYEQY

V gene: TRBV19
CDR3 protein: ASSIQMQGAGEKLF

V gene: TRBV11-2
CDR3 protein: ASSPGSLLHGYT

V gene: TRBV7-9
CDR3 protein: ASSPVSNEKLF

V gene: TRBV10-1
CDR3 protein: ASSDPTNTEAF

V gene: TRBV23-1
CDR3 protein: ASSQSASRQRRFYEQY

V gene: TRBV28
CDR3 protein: ASSLGTSGRTDTQY

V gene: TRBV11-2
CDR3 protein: ASSLEPYQGAQAF

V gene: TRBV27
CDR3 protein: ASSASQGELDYGYT

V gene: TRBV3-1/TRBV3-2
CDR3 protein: ASSPGQGRTEAF

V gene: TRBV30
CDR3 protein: AWGGLAGAHTGELF

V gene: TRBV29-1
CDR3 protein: SVEDRGQEETQY

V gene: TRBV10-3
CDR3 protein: AISPGETQY

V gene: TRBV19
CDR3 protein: ASSIGPGLAGDNEQF

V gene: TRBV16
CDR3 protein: ASSPREGAEAF

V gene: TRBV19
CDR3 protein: ASSLKHGTSRGDEQF

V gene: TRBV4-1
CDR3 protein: ASSRRDSLTDTQY

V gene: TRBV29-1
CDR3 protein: SVLRASSAYEQY

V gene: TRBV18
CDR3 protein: ASSPQTGNTEAF

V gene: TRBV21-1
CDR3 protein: ASSKGGYEQY

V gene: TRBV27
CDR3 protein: ASSLGGTSYEQY

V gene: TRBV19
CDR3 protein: ASSIGQVYGYT

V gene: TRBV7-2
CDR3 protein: ASSLVSSDEQY

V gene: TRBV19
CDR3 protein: ASSMILGQASGYT

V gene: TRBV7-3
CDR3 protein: ASPRYGDLSTDTQY

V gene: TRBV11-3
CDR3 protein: ASSIRQGTDTQY

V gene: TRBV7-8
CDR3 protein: ASSLVFLVPNTEAF

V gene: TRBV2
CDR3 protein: ATLSKNIQY

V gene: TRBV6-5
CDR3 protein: ASRDTGHSGNTIY

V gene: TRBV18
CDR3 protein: ASSPPSTGGREKLF

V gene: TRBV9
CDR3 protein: ASSAGGPGKGSNQPQH

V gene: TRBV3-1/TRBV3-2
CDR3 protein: ASSQRTSRSTDTQY

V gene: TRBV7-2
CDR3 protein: ASSLADRVGGYT

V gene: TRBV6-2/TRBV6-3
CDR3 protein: ASSYPAGAVTYEQY